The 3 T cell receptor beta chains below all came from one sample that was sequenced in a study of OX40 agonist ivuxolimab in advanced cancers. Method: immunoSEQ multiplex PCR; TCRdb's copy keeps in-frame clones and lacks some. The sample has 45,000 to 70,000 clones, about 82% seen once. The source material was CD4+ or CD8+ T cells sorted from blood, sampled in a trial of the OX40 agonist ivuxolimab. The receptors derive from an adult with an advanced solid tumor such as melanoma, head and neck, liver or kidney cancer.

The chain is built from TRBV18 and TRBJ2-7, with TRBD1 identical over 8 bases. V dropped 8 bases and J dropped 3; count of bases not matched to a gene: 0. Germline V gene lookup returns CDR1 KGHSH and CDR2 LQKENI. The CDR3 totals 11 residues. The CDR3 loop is CASGQGYEQYF. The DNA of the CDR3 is TGTGCCAGCGGACAGGGCTACGAGCAGTACTTC.

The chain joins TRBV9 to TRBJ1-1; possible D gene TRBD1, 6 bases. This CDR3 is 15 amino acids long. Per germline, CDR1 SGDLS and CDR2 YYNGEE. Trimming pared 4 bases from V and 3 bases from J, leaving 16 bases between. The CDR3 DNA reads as TGTGCCAGCAGCCCACGGGGGCCCGGGGACACTGAAGCTTTCTTT. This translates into CASSPRGPGDTEAFF.

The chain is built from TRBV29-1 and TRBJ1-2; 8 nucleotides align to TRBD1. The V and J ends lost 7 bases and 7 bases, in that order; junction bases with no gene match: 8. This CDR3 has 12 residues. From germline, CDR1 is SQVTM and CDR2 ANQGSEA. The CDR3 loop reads CSAADRAGGYTF. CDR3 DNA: TGCAGCGCCGCGGACAGGGCTGGTGGCTACACCTTC.